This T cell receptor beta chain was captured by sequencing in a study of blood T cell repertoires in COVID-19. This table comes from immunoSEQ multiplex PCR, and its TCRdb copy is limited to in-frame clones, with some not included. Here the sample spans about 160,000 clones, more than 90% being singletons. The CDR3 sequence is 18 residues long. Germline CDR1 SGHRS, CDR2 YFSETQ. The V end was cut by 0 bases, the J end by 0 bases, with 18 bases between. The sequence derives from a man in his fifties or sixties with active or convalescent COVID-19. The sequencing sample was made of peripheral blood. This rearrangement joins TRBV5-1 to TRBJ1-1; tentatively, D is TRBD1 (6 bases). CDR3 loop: CASSLDRLHRDLNTEAFF. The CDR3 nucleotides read TGCGCCAGCAGCTTGGACCGGCTTCACAGGGATCTGAACACTGAAGCTTTCTTT.